Given below is one T cell receptor beta chain in context. This sample stems from a study of blood T cell repertoires in COVID-19. Whole-study context: Sites in the United States, Italy and Spain provided acute and convalescent COVID-19 samples.

The table came from immunoSEQ multiplex PCR; TCRdb's copy has only in-frame clones and leaves some out. The profile shows over 35,000 clones, about nine tenths of them singletons. With 5 bases removed from V and 8 bases from J, the gap between germline ends came to 12 bases. The CDR3 loop spans 12 amino acids. The germline V gene encodes CDR1 MDHEN and CDR2 SYDVKM. Sequenced: peripheral blood. The chain links TRBV28 to TRBJ1-2, with D perhaps matching TRBD1 (6 bases). This TCR was sampled from a man between 70 and 80 years old with active COVID-19. CDR3 coding DNA: TGTGCCAGCAGTCTAAACAGGGCCGGCTACACCTTC. The encoded protein is CASSLNRAGYTF.